This T cell receptor beta chain appears in the sequencing data of a study of T-cell reconstitution after alpha-beta-depleted transplantation in children. Study-level findings and limits: Surviving recipient T cells and thymic progenitors accounted for the high day-60 TCRbeta diversity observed in some patients.

Germline-derived CDR1 and CDR2 are KGHSH and LQKENI. V was clipped by 2 bases and J by 6 bases, with 7 bases between them. The CDR3 is made up of 13 amino acids. Molecular barcoding with unique molecular identifiers was used for the TCRbeta library. TCRdb itself ran the PCR reads through MiXCR, one entry per CDR3 protein. The table includes 500,000 to 750,000 distinct CDR3 sequences, 20% to 30% detected once. To note about this clonotype: What it binds is not known.

The sample in question was PBMCs, obtained before TCRalphabeta/CD19-depleted stem cell transplant. This clonotype was obtained from a boy under two years old with Wiskott-Aldrich syndrome, due to receive a stem cell transplant. The chain employs TRBV18 and TRBJ2-2, with D hard to call. Written as DNA, the CDR3 is TGTGCCAGCTCACCAACCACGGCCGGGGAGCTGTTTTTT. It codes for CASSPTTAGELFF.